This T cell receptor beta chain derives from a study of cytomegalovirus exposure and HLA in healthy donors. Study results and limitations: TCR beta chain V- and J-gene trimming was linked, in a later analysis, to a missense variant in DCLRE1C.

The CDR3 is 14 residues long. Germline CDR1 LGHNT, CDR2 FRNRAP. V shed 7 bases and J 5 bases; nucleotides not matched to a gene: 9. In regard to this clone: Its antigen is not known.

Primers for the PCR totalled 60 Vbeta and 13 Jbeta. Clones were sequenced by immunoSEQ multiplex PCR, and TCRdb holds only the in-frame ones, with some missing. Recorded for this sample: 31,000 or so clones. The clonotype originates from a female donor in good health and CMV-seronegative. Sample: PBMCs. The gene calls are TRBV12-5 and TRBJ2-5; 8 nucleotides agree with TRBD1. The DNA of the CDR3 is TGTGCTAGTGCCCCAGGGGGCGCGGGGGAGACCCAGTACTTC. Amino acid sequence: CASAPGGAGETQYF.